These 12 T cell receptor beta chains share one sample of origin, sequenced in a study of CD8+CD57+ T cells in acquired aplastic anemia. Patients chosen for sequencing had CD8+CD57+ cells that had expanded, as shown by flow cytometry. Genomic DNA acted as the template from which TCR beta VDJ combination and CDR3 sequence profiling were carried out. TCRdb passed the reads through MiXCR, listing each CDR3 protein once. The sample has about 180,000 distinct CDR3 sequences; around 63% are singletons. Sequencing was performed on sorted CD4+, CD8+, or CD8+CD57+ T cells (not recorded which) from PBMCs. These receptor sequences come from a human donor with aplastic anemia.

This clonotype was observed a few times. The gene calls are TRBV7-6 and TRBJ2-1, with 11 nucleotides matching TRBD1. After removal of 3 bases from V and 7 bases from J, the junction contained 2 bases not matched to a gene. The CDR3 extends over 14 amino acids. Looked up from germline, CDR1 is SGHVS and CDR2 is FNYEAQ. The CDR3 region is CASSLGQGVNEQFF. CDR3 sequence (DNA): TGTGCCAGCAGCTTGGGACAGGGGGTAAATGAGCAGTTCTTC.

This clonotype was seen only once. This rearrangement joins TRBV7-8 to TRBJ2-7; a weak D match, TRBD1 (6 bases). In germline, CDR1 is SGHVS, CDR2 FQNEAQ. The CDR3 is 14 residues long. V was clipped by 3 bases and J by 2 bases, with 11 bases between them. The CDR3: CASSFTGTTYEQYF. CDR3 nucleotides: TGTGCCAGCAGCTTTACAGGGACCACCTACGAGCAGTACTTC.

The chain recombines TRBV15 with TRBJ2-7; 7 bases align to TRBD2. The CDR3 extends over 14 amino acids. V dropped 1 base and J dropped 1; count of bases not matched to a gene: 1. Germline assignment: CDR1 LNHNV and CDR2 YYDKDF (reference sequence). The chain's CDR3 is CATSRGRGSYEQYF. In nucleotides, the CDR3 is TGTGCCACCAGCAGAGGGCGGGGGTCCTACGAGCAGTACTTC.

This clonotype was counted at least ten times. The chain employs TRBV19 and TRBJ2-1; D gene unclear. The germline V and J ends were trimmed by 3 bases and 4 bases, with 7 bases remaining between them. Looked up from germline, CDR1 is LNHDA and CDR2 is SQIVND (reference sequence). This CDR3 spans 13 amino acids. CDR3 sequence: CASSMAVYNEQFF. The CDR3 region has the DNA TGTGCCAGTAGTATGGCCGTGTACAATGAGCAGTTCTTC. Using reference TRBV19 and TRBJ2-1 for the parts outside the CDR3, the full variable domain is DGGITQSPKYLFRKEGQNVTLSCEQNLNHDAMYWYRQDPGQGLRLIYYSQIVNDFQKGDIAEGYSVSREKKESFPLTVTSAQKNPTAFYLCASSMAVYNEQFFGPGTRLTVL.

The table lists this clonotype with a count of one. Germline and junction disagree at one end, which may indicate a read error. The rearrangement uses TRBV7-3 and TRBJ2-7, with TRBD1 identical over 12 bases. The germline CDR1 and CDR2 sequences are SGHTA and FQGTGA. The CDR3 extends over 17 amino acids. The CDR3, as DNA: TGTGCCGGCAGTTTATTTATGGGACAGGGGGCGCAGGACGAGCAGTACTTC. Its protein is CAGSLFMGQGAQDEQYF.

This clonotype was recorded many times. The genes are TRBV5-1 and TRBJ2-7; D not resolved. CDR1 and CDR2 from the germline V gene are SGHRS and YFSETQ. V lost 0 bases and J lost 6, with 13 bases in between. The CDR3 spans 14 residues. CDR3 loop: CASSLAGRRFEQYF. The CDR3 DNA is TGCGCCAGCAGCTTGGCGGGTAGAAGGTTCGAGCAGTACTTC.

The chain recombines TRBV20-1 with TRBJ2-2; D possibly corresponds to TRBD2 (6 bases). The CDR3 consists of 14 residues. Germline-derived CDR1 and CDR2 are DFQATT and SNEGSKA (reference sequence). Trimming removed 2 bases at V and 1 base at J, with 8 bases between. In DNA form, the CDR3 reads TGCAGTGCTAGATTTAGCGGGAACACCGGGGAGCTGTTTTTT. This codes for CSARFSGNTGELFF.

This clonotype has a handful of counts. The J gene is TRBJ1-3, the V gene TRBV5-4; D gene uncertain. Germline CDR1 SGHNT, CDR2 YYREEE (reference sequence). Between the trimmed V and J ends, which lost 0 bases and 0 bases, there was a span of 4 bases. The CDR3 contains 14 residues. This CDR3 is CASSLGNSGNTIYF. The DNA for the CDR3 is TGTGCCAGCAGCTTGGGTAACTCTGGAAACACCATATATTTT.

At least ten counts were recorded for this clonotype. This chain links TRBV19 with TRBJ1-5; the D is unclear. Trimming removed 4 bases at V and 1 base at J, with 11 bases between. In germline, CDR1 is LNHDA, CDR2 SQIVND (reference sequence). CDR3 length: 15 amino acids. The CDR3 here is CASSNRTGSNQPQHF. CDR3 DNA: TGTGCCAGTAGTAATCGGACTGGGAGCAATCAGCCCCAGCATTTT.

The V call is TRBV10-2, the J call TRBJ2-7, with D possibly being TRBD2 (6 bases). V was clipped by 10 bases and J by 0 bases, with 16 bases between them. CDR1 WSHSY and CDR2 SAAADI come from the germline V gene. The CDR3 spans 14 residues. The CDR3 protein is CATVRDGSSYEQYF. The CDR3 coding sequence is TGCGCCACCGTCCGGGACGGGAGCTCCTACGAGCAGTACTTC.

J is TRBJ2-1 and V is TRBV20-1; D ambiguous. Between the trimmed V and J ends, which lost 0 bases and 6 bases, there was a span of 9 bases. CDR1 DFQATT and CDR2 SNEGSKA come from the germline V gene (reference sequence). CDR3 length: 13 residues. The DNA for the CDR3 is TGCAGTGCTAGAGAGTTAGATCTCAATGAGCAGTTCTTC. It yields the protein CSARELDLNEQFF.

This clonotype has just one count. The V gene is TRBV19, the J gene TRBJ2-7; a possible D gene is TRBD1 (5 bases). CDR3 length: 13 amino acids. Germline CDR1 reads LNHDA; CDR2 reads SQIVND (reference sequence). V lost 3 bases and J lost 4, with 10 bases in between. The CDR3 spells CASSIPGYYEQYF. CDR3 DNA: TGTGCCAGTAGTATCCCAGGGTATTACGAGCAGTACTTC.